These 18 T cell receptor beta chains originate from one sample sequenced in a study of blood T cell repertoires in COVID-19. TCRdb's copy holds only in-frame clones and misses some; the assay was immunoSEQ multiplex PCR. The repertoire holds about 72,000 clones, with around 80% as singletons. The sample was peripheral blood. These receptors all stem from a human donor in a cohort sampled during active COVID-19.

The chain links TRBV20-1 to TRBJ1-3; D unresolved. From germline, CDR1 is DFQATT and CDR2 SNEGSKA (reference sequence). The CDR3 consists of 13 residues. V was trimmed by 6 bases and J by 2 bases, leaving 11 bases between them. DNA of the CDR3: TGCAGTGCCAGTCGCGGGGCTGGAAACACCATATATTTT. Protein sequence: CSASRGAGNTIYF.

J is TRBJ1-1 and V is TRBV6-5; perhaps TRBD1 as D (5 bases). This CDR3 spans 14 amino acids. Trimming pared 2 bases from V and 1 base from J, leaving 8 bases between. CDR1 MNHEY and CDR2 SVGAGI come from the germline V gene. The CDR3: CASSYGQGNTEAFF. The CDR3 coding sequence is TGTGCCAGCAGTTACGGGCAGGGGAACACTGAAGCTTTCTTT.

Notes on this clone: The junction shows a germline mismatch at one end, possibly a read error. The chain couples TRBV7-9 to TRBJ1-4, with 9 bases lining up with TRBD1. Per germline, CDR1 SEHNR and CDR2 FQNEAQ (reference sequence). The CDR3 totals 12 residues. CDR3 DNA sequence: TGTGCCAGCAGCCGGGACAGGGCCGATACCGTTTTT. It translates to CASSRDRADTVF.

This clone was counted once. V gene TRBV12-3 or TRBV12-4 combines with J gene TRBJ2-7, with D unclear. The CDR3 is made up of 13 amino acids. V was trimmed by 6 bases and J by 7 bases, leaving 16 bases between them. CDR3 residues: CASRLAPHGEQYF. As DNA, the CDR3 is TGTGCCAGCAGGCTTGCCCCCCACGGGGAGCAGTACTTC.

Comment on this clone: One junction end does not reproduce the germline sequence, and a read error may be involved. J is TRBJ1-1 and V is TRBV18; 11 nucleotides agree with TRBD1. This CDR3 contains 14 residues. Germline lookup yields CDR1 KGHSH and CDR2 LQKENI. The CDR3 nucleotides are TGTGCCAGCTCACAAGGACAGGGGGCCGACCTAAGTATCTTT. Its protein product is CASSQGQGADLSIF.

The chain links TRBV7-6 to TRBJ2-5; 7 nucleotides agree with TRBD1. With V trimmed by 5 bases and J by 5 bases, 14 bases remained unmatched. This CDR3 has 16 residues. Germline V CDR1 and CDR2: SGHVS, FNYEAQ. The CDR3 spells CASSPRPMPQGETQYF. CDR3 nucleotides: TGTGCCAGCAGCCCCCGGCCGATGCCACAGGGGGAGACCCAGTACTTC.

V usage is TRBV5-6 and J usage is TRBJ2-7; a weak D match, TRBD2 (6 bases). This CDR3 region has 13 residues. The germline CDR1 and CDR2 sequences are SGHDT and YYEEEE. Trimming stripped 6 bases from V and 2 bases from J, with 12 bases between. The CDR3 nucleotides are TGTGCCAGCACCTGGTGGGGGGCCTACGAGCAGTACTTC. Its translation is CASTWWGAYEQYF.

This clone has only one observation. The J gene is TRBJ1-2, the V gene TRBV5-4; 7 bases align to TRBD1. Unmatched junction bases numbered 1, after V lost 4 bases and J lost 1 base. The V gene's germline CDR1 is SGHNT and CDR2 YYREEE (reference sequence). CDR3 length equals 13 residues. The CDR3 DNA reads as TGTGCCAGCAGCCGGGACAGTAACTATGGCTACACCTTC. It translates to CASSRDSNYGYTF.

The chain combines TRBV9 with TRBJ2-1; 7 bases map to TRBD1. V was pared by 1 base and J by 8 bases, with 15 bases of the junction left unmatched. Germline V lookup: CDR1 SGDLS, CDR2 YYNGEE. This CDR3 has 17 residues. The CDR3: CASSVTGGGQGVDEQFF. The CDR3 DNA reads TGTGCCAGCAGCGTAACGGGTGGTGGGCAGGGGGTTGATGAGCAGTTCTTC.

This sequence joins TRBV14 and TRBJ2-3, with TRBD2 matching over 9 bases. Germline V gene data show CDR1 as SGHDN and CDR2 as FVKESK. CDR3 length equals 16 residues. V was pared by 0 bases and J by 5 bases, with 6 bases of the junction left unmatched. For the CDR3, the DNA is TGTGCCAGCAGCCAAGAAAGGCGGGGGGGCTTAGATACGCAGTATTTT. This gives the protein CASSQERRGGLDTQYF.

The rearrangement joins TRBV30 to TRBJ1-6, with 7 bases matching TRBD1. Germline lookup yields CDR1 GTSNPN and CDR2 SVGIG (reference sequence). The CDR3 spans 16 residues. J gave up 0 bases and V 3 bases, and 5 bases lay outside the gene matches. The DNA of the CDR3 is TGTGCCTGGAGGGGGACAGTGAGCTCCTATAATTCACCCCTCCACTTT. Translation gives CAWRGTVSSYNSPLHF.

The chain joins TRBV25-1 to TRBJ1-1; possible D gene TRBD1, 6 bases. Between the trimmed V and J ends, which lost 1 base and 9 bases, there was a span of 18 bases. The CDR3 has 15 amino acids. The germline V gene has CDR1 MGHDK and CDR2 SYGVNS. This chain's CDR3 is CASSESRAGAGKAFF. CDR3 nucleotides: TGTGCCAGCAGTGAATCCCGGGCGGGGGCAGGGAAAGCTTTCTTT.

CDR3 in DNA: TGTGCCAGAGGAGTAGATGGGGCCAACGTCCTGACTTTC. As protein: CARGVDGANVLTF. This chain joins TRBV21-1 and TRBJ2-6; TRBD2, the table's D call, lacks a check against the DNA. TRBV21-1 is labeled a pseudogene. The CDR3 is 13 amino acids.

The gene calls are TRBV7-8 and TRBJ2-2, with 7 bases matching TRBD2. CDR1 is SGHVS and CDR2 is FQNEAQ in the germline V gene. The J segment lost 7 bases and the V segment lost 5 bases, leaving 13 bases of the junction unmatched. The CDR3 sequence is 16 residues long. The CDR3 here is CASSRGGRERGGELFF. CDR3 nucleotides: TGTGCCAGCAGCCGGGGAGGGAGGGAGAGAGGCGGGGAGCTGTTTTTT.

This clone appeared once. The rearrangement links TRBV10-2 to TRBJ2-7; D might be TRBD2 (6 bases). CDR3 length equals 14 residues. Germline loops: CDR1 WSHSY, CDR2 SAAADI. V lost 2 bases, J lost 2 bases, and 10 bases lay in between. CDR3 bases: TGCGCCAGCAGTGAGCCCGGGGGACCCTACGAGCAGTACTTC. Translation: CASSEPGGPYEQYF.

The rearrangement joins TRBV7-8 to TRBJ2-1, with 7 bases identical to TRBD1. After removal of 2 bases from V and 6 bases from J, the junction contained 16 bases not matched to a gene. The CDR3 has 18 amino acids. Germline values: CDR1 SGHVS, CDR2 FQNEAQ. The CDR3 region is CASSLLRGRRPNPNEQFF. CDR3 nucleotides: TGTGCCAGCAGCTTACTGAGGGGGCGCCGGCCCAATCCCAATGAGCAGTTCTTC.

The chain links TRBV5-1 to TRBJ2-5, with D tentatively TRBD1 (5 bases). This CDR3 is built from 14 residues. Trimming shortened V by 1 base and J by 3 bases, and 10 bases separated the two germline ends. Germline V gives CDR1 SGHRS, CDR2 YFSETQ. The CDR3 protein is CASSLSVTEETQYF. The CDR3 DNA is TGCGCCAGCAGCTTGAGTGTGACAGAAGAGACCCAGTACTTC.

The chain carries TRBV6-5 and TRBJ2-7; possibly TRBD1 for D (5 bases). Germline V gene data show CDR1 as MNHEY and CDR2 as SVGAGI. Trimming took 5 bases from V and 3 from J, leaving 8 bases between them. The CDR3 is 12 residues long. The DNA of the CDR3 is TGTGCCAGCAGTCACCAGGGCTACGAGCAGTACTTC. It encodes CASSHQGYEQYF.